The 16 T cell receptor beta chains in this list originate from one sample, sequenced in a study of breast tumors, draining lymph nodes, adjacent tissues (TCRdb year 2016). To prepare the library, multiplex PCR was applied. Sequencing was carried out with an Illumina HiSeq 2000. TCRdb itself trimmed the public reads at Q25 with fastp, ran MiXCR and retained productive beta chains. A single entry per CDR3 protein holds the most common genes and DNA from its merged rows. The sample includes approximately 170,000 distinct CDR3 sequences, with roughly 30% observed a single time. The ten largest clones add up to about 4% of the sample. Lymph node samples came from the axillary draining lymph nodes of breast cancer patients. What was sequenced was axillary lymph node tissue. Source of these receptors: a female donor with breast cancer. Some clones in this sample may be carry-over from other donors' samples.

This clonotype was recorded at least ten times. This rearrangement joins TRBV29-1 to TRBJ2-1; 12 bases are a match to TRBD2. Germline CDR1 and CDR2: SQVTM and ANQGSEA. V lost 4 bases to trimming and J lost 6 bases; unmatched junction nucleotides: 13. This CDR3 region has 17 residues. The CDR3 DNA is TGCAGCGTTGTATACGGACTAGCGGGGCCTAGGGGCAATGAGCAGTTCTTC. Translation gives CSVVYGLAGPRGNEQFF.

On this clonotype: Because it lacks the conserved phenylalanine or tryptophan at the end, this CDR3 is likely a read error. The chain employs TRBV7-8 and TRBJ2-2; D remains ambiguous. Trimming pared 3 bases from V and 3 bases from J, leaving 23 bases between. CDR3 length: 19 residues. Looked up from germline, CDR1 is SGHVS and CDR2 is FQNEAQ. CDR3 residues: CASSFHPGYQPKDTGELFS. The CDR3, as DNA: TGTGCCAGCAGCTTTCACCCCGGCTATCAGCCCAAGGACACCGGGGAGCTGTTTTCT.

The table lists this clonotype with many counts. This may be a read error: a much more frequent sequence differs by one nucleotide. The chain carries TRBV20-1 and TRBJ2-5, with 8 bases identical to TRBD1. V was clipped by 5 bases and J by 13 bases; unmatched bases: 12. This CDR3 has 12 amino acids. CDR1 and CDR2 from the germline V gene are DFQATT and SNEGSKA (reference sequence). The CDR3 region is CSAGGQGEAPYF. CDR3 nucleotides: TGCAGTGCTGGCGGACAGGGAGAGGCCCCGTACTTC.

This clonotype occurred many times. V usage is TRBV18 and J usage is TRBJ1-2; D uncertain. Germline assignment: CDR1 KGHSH and CDR2 LQKENI. V was cut by 3 bases and J by 2 bases, with 10 bases left in between. This CDR3 contains 14 residues. CDR3 residues: CASSPGSENYGYTF. CDR3 nucleotide sequence: TGTGCCAGCTCACCGGGGTCGGAGAACTATGGCTACACCTTC.

This clonotype was observed a single time. At one of its ends the junction is not consistent with the germline gene, which may arise from a read error. The chain carries TRBV7-9 and TRBJ2-5, with D unresolved. This CDR3 contains 14 residues. In germline, CDR1 is SEHNR, CDR2 FQNEAQ (reference sequence). CDR3: CASSFWAGQGTQYF. CDR3 nucleotide sequence: TGCGCCAGCAGCTTTTGGGCCGGTCAAGGGACCCAGTACTTC.

This clonotype has ten or more counts. J is TRBJ1-2 and V is TRBV12-3 or TRBV12-4, with D unresolved. The V end lost 0 bases, the J end lost 0 bases, and 8 bases lay between the germline ends. This CDR3 comprises 15 residues. For the CDR3, the DNA is TGTGCCAGCAGTTTAGCGCGGGCAGCTAACTATGGCTACACCTTC. As protein: CASSLARAANYGYTF.

This clonotype was detected many times. The chain joins TRBV6-6 to TRBJ2-3, with TRBD2 as a possible D gene (5 bases). The CDR3 sequence is 17 residues long. CDR1 MNHNY and CDR2 SVGAGI come from the germline V gene (reference sequence). V was shortened by 5 bases and J by 1 base, with 19 bases between the two germline ends. In DNA form, the CDR3 reads TGTGCCAGCAGTCCGGCCGGTTTTCGGGGTCGCACAGATACGCAGTATTTT. Protein sequence: CASSPAGFRGRTDTQYF.

This clonotype showed up many times. The chain joins TRBV12-3 or TRBV12-4 to TRBJ1-2; no definite D call. The CDR3 has 12 amino acids. V dropped 6 bases and J dropped 4 bases, with 9 bases sitting between them. CDR3 in DNA: TGTGCCAGCAGCCCAGGCCCCTATGGCTACACCTTC. Its protein is CASSPGPYGYTF.

This clonotype was found many times. The CDR3 coding sequence is TGTGCCAGTAGTACACAGGGGGCTAATTCACCCCTCCACTTT. As protein: CASSTQGANSPLHF. The chain is built from TRBV19 and TRBJ1-6; 9 bases are a match to TRBD1. From germline, CDR1 is LNHDA and CDR2 SQIVND (reference sequence). The trim removed 4 bases at V and 6 bases at J, leaving 1 base unmatched. This CDR3 is 14 amino acids long.

This clonotype was counted once. One base away lies a much larger clone, so this may be a sequencing read error. The chain couples TRBV6-1 to TRBJ1-6, with 10 bases identical to TRBD1. The CDR3 spans 15 residues. From germline, CDR1 is MNHNS and CDR2 SASEGT. V dropped 7 bases and J dropped 9; count of bases not matched to a gene: 9. CDR3 sequence: CASILTGGFSSPLHF. CDR3 DNA: TGTGCCAGCATCCTGACAGGGGGCTTCAGTTCACCCCTCCACTTT.

There are many counts of this clonotype. The chain links TRBV5-6 to TRBJ2-3; 9 bases align to TRBD2. J was trimmed by 2 bases and V by 2 bases; bases with no gene match: 6. The CDR3 totals 16 residues. Germline CDR1 SGHDT, CDR2 YYEEEE. CDR3 sequence (DNA): TGTGCCAGCAGCTTCCTTCTAGCGGGGCTCACAGATACGCAGTATTTT. This encodes CASSFLLAGLTDTQYF.

The V and J genes are TRBV18 and TRBJ1-1; maybe TRBD1 (5 bases). Trimming took 2 bases from V and 6 from J, leaving 16 bases between them. Germline V gives CDR1 KGHSH, CDR2 LQKENI. This CDR3 contains 15 residues. CDR3 coding DNA: TGTGCCAGCTCACCAACCACAGGCAGGGCCCCTGAAGCTTTCTTT. Translated: CASSPTTGRAPEAFF.

This chain joins TRBV2 and TRBJ1-4; weak D call: TRBD1 (5 bases). The CDR3 has 15 residues. V lost 4 bases to trimming and J lost 3 bases, with 12 bases between them. CDR1 is SNHLY and CDR2 is FYNNEI in the germline V gene. The CDR3 spells CASSGGGIANEKLFF. CDR3 nucleotides: TGTGCCAGCAGTGGGGGGGGAATTGCTAATGAAAAACTGTTTTTT.

J is TRBJ2-7 and V is TRBV20-1; 7 bases align to TRBD2. In germline, CDR1 is DFQATT, CDR2 SNEGSKA (reference sequence). V lost 5 bases to trimming and J lost 7 bases; unmatched junction nucleotides: 8. The CDR3 extends over 12 amino acids. CDR3 nucleotide sequence: TGCAGTGCTGGGGGGGGACCCGGGGAGCAGTACTTC. It yields the protein CSAGGGPGEQYF.

This clonotype came up many times. The genes are TRBV9 and TRBJ2-1; 8 bases map to TRBD2. CDR1 SGDLS and CDR2 YYNGEE come from the germline V gene. The J segment lost 2 bases and the V segment lost 6 bases, leaving 4 bases of the junction unmatched. The CDR3 length is 14 residues. The CDR3 spells CASNPSGPYNEQFF. The CDR3 DNA follows: TGTGCCAGCAATCCTAGCGGGCCCTACAATGAGCAGTTCTTC.

The chain carries TRBV6-4 and TRBJ1-6; 7 bases align to TRBD1. CDR1 is MRHNA, CDR2 SNTAGT, per germline. CDR3 length equals 20 residues. J gave up 0 bases and V 6 bases, and 17 bases lay outside the gene matches. This chain's CDR3 is CASRLGTEGSTSSYNSPLHF. The CDR3 region has the DNA TGTGCCAGCAGGCTAGGGACAGAAGGGTCCACTAGCTCCTATAATTCACCCCTCCACTTT.